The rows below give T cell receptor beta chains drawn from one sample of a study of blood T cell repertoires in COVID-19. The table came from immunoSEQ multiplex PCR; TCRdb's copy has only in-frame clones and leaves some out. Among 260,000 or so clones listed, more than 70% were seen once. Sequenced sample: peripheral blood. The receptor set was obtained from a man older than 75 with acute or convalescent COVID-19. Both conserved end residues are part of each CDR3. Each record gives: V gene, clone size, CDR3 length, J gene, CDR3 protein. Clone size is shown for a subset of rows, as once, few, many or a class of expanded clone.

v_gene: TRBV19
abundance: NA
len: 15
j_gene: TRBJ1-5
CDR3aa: CASSTATVSNQPQHF

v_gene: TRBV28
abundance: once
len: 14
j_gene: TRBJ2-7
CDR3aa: CASIQAGGYYEQYF

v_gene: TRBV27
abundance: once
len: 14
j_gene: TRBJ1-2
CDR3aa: CASSKDREGYGYTF

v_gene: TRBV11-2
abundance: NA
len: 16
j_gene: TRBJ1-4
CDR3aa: CASSLWTGTGHEKLFF

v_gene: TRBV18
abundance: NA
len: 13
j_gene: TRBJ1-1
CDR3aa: CASSPLRVTEAFF

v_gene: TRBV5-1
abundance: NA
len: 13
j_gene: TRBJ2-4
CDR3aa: CASSSGQADIQYF

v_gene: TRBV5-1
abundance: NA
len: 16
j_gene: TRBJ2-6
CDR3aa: CASSLEPGSGANVLTF

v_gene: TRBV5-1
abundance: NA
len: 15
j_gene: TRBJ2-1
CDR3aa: CASSLELGQGHEQFF

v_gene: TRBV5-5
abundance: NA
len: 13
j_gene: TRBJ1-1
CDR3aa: CASTRTGSTEAFF

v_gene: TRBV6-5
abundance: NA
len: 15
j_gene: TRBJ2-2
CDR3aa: CASRVLELATGELFF

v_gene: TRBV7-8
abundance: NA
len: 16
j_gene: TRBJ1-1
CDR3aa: CASSLVAGAQSPEAFF

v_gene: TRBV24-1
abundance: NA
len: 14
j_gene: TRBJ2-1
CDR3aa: CATSDHDIDNEQFF

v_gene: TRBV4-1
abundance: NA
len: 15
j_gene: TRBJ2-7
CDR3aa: CASSQGSGTVYEQYF

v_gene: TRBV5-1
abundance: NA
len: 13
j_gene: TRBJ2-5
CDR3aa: CASSLSPGGTQYF

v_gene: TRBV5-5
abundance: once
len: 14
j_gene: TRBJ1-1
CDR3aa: CASSLGQMNTEAFF

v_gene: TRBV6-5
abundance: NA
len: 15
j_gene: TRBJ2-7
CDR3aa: CASTPGLADPYEQYF

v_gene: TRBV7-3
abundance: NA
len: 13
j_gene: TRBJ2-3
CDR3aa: CASSLFPADTQYF

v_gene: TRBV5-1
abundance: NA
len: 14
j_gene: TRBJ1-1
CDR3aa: CASSVQQLNTEAFF

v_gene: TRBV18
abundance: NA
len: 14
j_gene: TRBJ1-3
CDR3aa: CASSPGQGGNTIYF

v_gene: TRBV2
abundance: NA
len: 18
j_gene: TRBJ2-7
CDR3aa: CASSEARGEAGSSYEQYF

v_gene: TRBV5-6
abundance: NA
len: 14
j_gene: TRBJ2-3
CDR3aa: CASSLWAASDTQYF

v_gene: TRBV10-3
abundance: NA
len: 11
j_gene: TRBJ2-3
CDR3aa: CAISGGDTQYF

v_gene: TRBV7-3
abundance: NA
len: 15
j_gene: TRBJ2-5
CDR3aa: CASSFQGLGGETQYF

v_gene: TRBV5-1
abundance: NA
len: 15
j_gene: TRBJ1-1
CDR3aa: CASSLASGVGTEAFF

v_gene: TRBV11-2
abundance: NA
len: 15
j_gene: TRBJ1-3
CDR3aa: CASSLAGGNGNTIYF

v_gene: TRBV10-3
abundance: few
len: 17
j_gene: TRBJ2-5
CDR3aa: CAISETFSGRNQETQYF

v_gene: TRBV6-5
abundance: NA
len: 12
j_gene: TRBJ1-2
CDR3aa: CASNSAGDGYTF

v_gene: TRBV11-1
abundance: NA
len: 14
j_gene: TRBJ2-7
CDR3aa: CASSLGFERYEQYF

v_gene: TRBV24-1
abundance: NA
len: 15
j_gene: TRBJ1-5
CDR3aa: CATSAQGAYNQPQHF

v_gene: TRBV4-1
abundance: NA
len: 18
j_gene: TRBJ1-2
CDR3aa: CASSRKEIGGTANYGYTF

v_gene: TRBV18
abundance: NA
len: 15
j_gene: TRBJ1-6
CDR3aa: CASSPALGGDSPLHF

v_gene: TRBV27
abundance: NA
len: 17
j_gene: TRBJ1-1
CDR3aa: CASSPWDGGSGNTEAFF

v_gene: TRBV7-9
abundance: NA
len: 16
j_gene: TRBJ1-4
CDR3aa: CASSLVHRDLGEKLFF